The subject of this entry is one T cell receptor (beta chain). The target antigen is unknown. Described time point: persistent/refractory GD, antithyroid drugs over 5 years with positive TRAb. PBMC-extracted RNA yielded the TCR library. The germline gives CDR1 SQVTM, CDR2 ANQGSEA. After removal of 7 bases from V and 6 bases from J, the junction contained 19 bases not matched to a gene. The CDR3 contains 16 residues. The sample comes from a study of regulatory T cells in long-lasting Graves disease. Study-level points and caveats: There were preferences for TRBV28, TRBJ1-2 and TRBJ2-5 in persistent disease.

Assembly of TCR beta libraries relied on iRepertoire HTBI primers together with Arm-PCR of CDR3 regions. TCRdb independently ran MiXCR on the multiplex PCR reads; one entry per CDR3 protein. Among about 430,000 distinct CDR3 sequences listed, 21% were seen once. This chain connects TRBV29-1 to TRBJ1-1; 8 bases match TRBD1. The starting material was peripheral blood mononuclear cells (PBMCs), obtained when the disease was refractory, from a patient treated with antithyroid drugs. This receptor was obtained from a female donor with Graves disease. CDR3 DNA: TGCAGCGGGAAAAGCGGGGCAGGGGGCTATGGGGCTGAAGCTTTCTTT. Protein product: CSGKSGAGGYGAEAFF.